This T cell receptor beta chain derives from a study of blood T cells in healthy people across ages. Using a J-beta primer mix together with a sample-barcoded 5' primer, a second PCR was run for about 6 to 11 cycles. Using its own MiXCR run on the 5' RACE reads, TCRdb lists one record per CDR3 protein. The data show 1.5 million to 2 million distinct CDR3 sequences, with 49% seen just once and over 2% held by the top ten. This clonotype was obtained from a woman aged 40 to 50 in good health. The material sequenced was blood.

DNA for the CDR3: TGTGCCAGCAGCCCTATGGCGGGGGGGTTCGAGGGGGCCCAGTACTTC. This codes for CASSPMAGGFEGAQYF. The gene calls are TRBV7-2 and TRBJ2-7; 9 nucleotides match TRBD2. The ends lost 5 bases at V and 10 bases at J; junction bases unmatched: 18. The CDR3 covers 16 residues. CDR1 is SGHTA, CDR2 FQGNSA, per germline.